This T cell receptor beta chain stems from a study of shared clonotypes between healthy human individuals. Method: immunoSEQ multiplex PCR; TCRdb's copy keeps in-frame clones and lacks some. The top ten hold 30% to 35% of the sample, which has more than 550,000 clones, less than 95% seen once. Per germline, CDR1 MNHEY and CDR2 SMNVEV (reference sequence). The germline V and J ends were trimmed by 0 bases and 3 bases, with 11 bases remaining between them. CDR3 length: 15 residues. The sample was memory CD8+ T cells from PBMCs. As to subset: CD45RO+ cells pooled with CCR7-negative TemRA cells. The clonotype was recovered from a man younger than 35 in good health. Some clones in this sample may be carry-over from other donors' samples. This chain joins TRBV27 and TRBJ1-1; a weak D match, TRBD1 (6 bases). CDR3 protein: CASSLSWGAYTEAFF. The CDR3 coding sequence is TGTGCCAGCAGTTTATCATGGGGGGCCTACACTGAAGCTTTCTTT.